The sequence of this TCR beta chain was determined in a study of shared clonotypes between healthy human individuals. The ends were cut back, 4 bases at V and 4 bases at J, with 10 bases in the middle. This CDR3 has 13 amino acids. Germline CDR1 MNHNS, CDR2 SASEGT. As originally analysed: Junction-only immunoSEQ sequences carried no quality scores, so filtering differed. Sequenced by immunoSEQ multiplex PCR; TCRdb stores in-frame clones only, minus some. The D gene and trimming were derived from the DNA, and the V and J assignments and clone size from that table. The sample has about a million clones, under 80% seen once; the top ten hold 1.2% to 1.5%. In the case of this clone: Its antigen remains unidentified.

Whole-study findings and limits: Expectations were that clonotype sharing among donors would be affected by sequencing depth.

The chain is built from TRBV6-1 and TRBJ1-2, with a tentative D call TRBD1 (5 bases). Sequenced input: memory CD4+ T cells sorted from blood. The sample's subset: CD45RA-negative fraction. This TCR came from a man aged 18 to 30 in good health. The CDR3 coding sequence is TGTGCCAGCAGTGGGGGACGCAGCTATGGCTACACCTTC. It yields the protein CASSGGRSYGYTF.